Listed here are 32 T cell receptor beta chains from one sample, sequenced in a study of radiotherapy plus CTLA-4 blockade in lung cancer. TCRdb's table, derived via immunoSEQ multiplex PCR, lists solely in-frame clones and lacks some. Among tens of thousands of clones listed, around 84% were seen once. The sequencing used peripheral blood, collected from a patient treated with radiotherapy plus ipilimumab. These receptors originate from a human donor with non-small cell lung cancer that progressed on radiotherapy plus ipilimumab.

The V gene is TRBV9, the J gene TRBJ2-2, with D possibly TRBD1 on 5 matching bases. This CDR3 region has 14 residues. V lost 8 bases and J lost 6, with 17 bases in between. CDR1 and CDR2 (germline): SGDLS, YYNGEE. For the CDR3, the DNA is TGTGCCAGTCAACAGGTACTTGGACCCGGGGAGCTGTTTTTT. Its translation is CASQQVLGPGELFF.

The CDR3: CASSLSAGEAKTQYF. For the CDR3, the DNA is TGTGCCAGCAGCTTATCGGCGGGAGAGGCGAAGACCCAGTACTTC. This chain uses TRBV7-2 with TRBJ2-5; TRBD2 matches at 7 bases. After removal of 2 bases from V and 6 bases from J, the junction contained 9 bases not matched to a gene. CDR3 length: 15 residues. Germline CDR1 and CDR2: SGHTA and FQGNSA.

V usage is TRBV10-3 and J usage is TRBJ1-2, with D perhaps matching TRBD1 (6 bases). The germline CDR1 and CDR2 sequences are ENHRY and SYGVKD. Deletions cut 6 bases from V and 8 bases from J, with 13 bases between. The CDR3 contains 12 residues. CDR3 coding DNA: TGTGCCATCAGCCCAGGGGTAGAAGGCTACACCTTC. As protein: CAISPGVEGYTF.

V gene TRBV11-2 combines with J gene TRBJ2-7; a weak D match, TRBD1 (6 bases). The CDR3 has 14 residues. Deletions cut 1 base from V and 3 bases from J, with 10 bases between. Germline loops: CDR1 SGHAT, CDR2 FQNNGV. The CDR3 region is CASSLGTDIYEQYF. DNA of the CDR3: TGTGCCAGCAGCTTAGGGACAGACATCTACGAGCAGTACTTC.

The genes are TRBV10-3 and TRBJ2-1; perhaps TRBD1 as D (5 bases). V lost 4 bases and J 9 bases, leaving 19 bases between the germline ends. The germline V gene has CDR1 ENHRY and CDR2 SYGVKD. This CDR3 contains 15 residues. CDR3 protein: CAISVVGPVGAEQFF. CDR3 coding DNA: TGTGCCATCAGTGTCGTCGGCCCGGTTGGGGCTGAGCAGTTCTTC.

The CDR3 DNA follows: TGTGCCATCAGTGAGCTACAGGGGGCTACCTATAATTCACCCCTCCACTTT. The encoded protein is CAISELQGATYNSPLHF. The chain joins TRBV10-3 to TRBJ1-6; TRBD1 matches at 9 bases. Germline values: CDR1 ENHRY, CDR2 SYGVKD. This CDR3 spans 17 amino acids. Trimming at V came to 2 bases and at J to 2 bases, leaving 4 bases not matched to a gene.

This clone was seen once. The chain has TRBV12-5 and TRBJ2-7; TRBD1 is a possible D gene (6 bases). V was cut by 2 bases and J by 3 bases, with 17 bases left in between. Germline CDR1 and CDR2: LGHNT and FRNRAP. CDR3 length: 16 residues. The CDR3 bases are TGTGCTAGTGGTTTGCCGACAGGAATAACAATCTACGAGCAGTACTTC. Amino acids: CASGLPTGITIYEQYF.

The chain uses TRBV6-5 and TRBJ1-1; tentative D call: TRBD1 (6 bases). The CDR3 spans 14 residues. The germline gives CDR1 MNHEY, CDR2 SVGAGI. V was cut by 7 bases and J by 0 bases, with 12 bases left in between. Here the CDR3 reads CASNPYRVNTEAFF. The DNA for the CDR3 is TGTGCCAGCAACCCGTACAGGGTGAACACTGAAGCTTTCTTT.

The chain links TRBV7-9 to TRBJ2-5; D not certain. The CDR3 length is 13 residues. Germline V lookup: CDR1 SEHNR, CDR2 FQNEAQ (reference sequence). With 0 bases removed from V and 4 bases from J, the gap between germline ends came to 6 bases. CDR3 DNA: TGTGCCAGCAGCTTAGCGGGTCCAGAGACCCAGTACTTC. Its protein is CASSLAGPETQYF.

The CDR3 DNA is TGTGCCAGCAGCGCCCTGGGAGCGAACACTGAAGCTTTCTTT. Amino acid sequence: CASSALGANTEAFF. The chain is built from TRBV7-9 and TRBJ1-1; D is unclear. This CDR3 has 14 amino acids. The V end was cut by 5 bases, the J end by 1 base, with 11 bases between. Germline V CDR1 and CDR2: SEHNR, FQNEAQ (reference sequence). Variable domain in full (rest from reference TRBV7-9 and TRBJ1-1): DTGVSQNPRHKITKRGQNVTFRCDPISEHNRLYWYRQTLGQGPEFLTYFQNEAQLEKSRLLSDRFSAERPKGSFSTLEIQRTEQGDSAMYLCASSALGANTEAFFGQGTRLTVV.

The rearrangement uses TRBV5-4 and TRBJ1-3; D is undetermined. Per germline, CDR1 SGHNT and CDR2 YYREEE (reference sequence). The V end lost 2 bases, the J end lost 0 bases, and 6 bases lay between the germline ends. The CDR3 runs to 14 residues. The CDR3 region is CASSLPSSGNTIYF. CDR3 bases: TGTGCCAGCAGCTTACCCTCCTCTGGAAACACCATATATTTT. Using reference TRBV5-4 and TRBJ1-3 for the parts outside the CDR3, the full variable domain is ETGVTQSPTHLIKTRGQQVTLRCSSQSGHNTVSWYQQALGQGPQFIFQYYREEENGRGNFPPRFSGLQFPNYSSELNVNALELDDSALYLCASSLPSSGNTIYFGEGSWLTVV.

The CDR3 nucleotides read TGTGCCAGCAGCGATCAGCGGGGGAACCCAGATACGCAGTATTTT. Translated, it gives CASSDQRGNPDTQYF. The chain carries TRBV9 and TRBJ2-3; 8 nucleotides agree with TRBD2. V shed 3 bases and J 4 bases; nucleotides not matched to a gene: 7. CDR3 length equals 15 residues. The germline gives CDR1 SGDLS, CDR2 YYNGEE.

V usage is TRBV5-1 and J usage is TRBJ2-1; 7 nucleotides match TRBD2. The V segment lost 0 bases and the J segment 6 bases; nucleotides outside the gene matches: 3. This CDR3 contains 14 residues. In germline, CDR1 is SGHRS, CDR2 YFSETQ. The CDR3 reads CASSLGTRGNEQFF. The DNA of the CDR3 is TGCGCCAGCAGCTTGGGGACTAGAGGCAATGAGCAGTTCTTC.

The rearrangement uses TRBV18 and TRBJ1-2, with D maybe TRBD1 (5 bases). There are 17 residues in the CDR3. V lost 3 bases and J 7 bases, leaving 24 bases between the germline ends. Germline-derived CDR1 and CDR2 are KGHSH and LQKENI. DNA of the CDR3: TGTGCCAGCTCACCGAACTCCATCCCAAACCAAGGGGCTGGCTACACCTTC. Amino acids: CASSPNSIPNQGAGYTF.

J is TRBJ1-1 and V is TRBV7-2; D not certain. This CDR3 contains 12 residues. V gave up 5 bases and J gave up 6 bases, with 10 bases separating them. The V gene's germline CDR1 is SGHTA and CDR2 FQGNSA. CDR3 DNA: TGTGCCAGCAGCCGCACCGGAGCTGAAGCTTTCTTT. Protein: CASSRTGAEAFF.

The V call is TRBV5-8, the J call TRBJ1-1; 7 bases fit TRBD1. V trimming: 4 bases; J trimming: 1 base; junction bases outside the gene matches: 7. The CDR3 sequence is 15 residues long. Germline V CDR1 and CDR2: SGHTS, YDEGEE. Here the CDR3 reads CASSHLPGGNTEAFF. For the CDR3, the DNA is TGTGCCAGCAGCCACCTCCCAGGGGGGAACACTGAAGCTTTCTTT.

The chain employs TRBV5-5 and TRBJ2-7; 13 nucleotides match TRBD2. Germline-derived CDR1 and CDR2 are SGHKS and YYEKEE (reference sequence). The CDR3 has 18 amino acids. The V gene end was trimmed by 0 bases and the J gene end by 6 bases; junction bases not matched to a gene: 12. This chain's CDR3 is CASSLGLAGGIWGLEQYF. The CDR3 DNA is TGTGCCAGCAGCTTGGGACTAGCGGGAGGAATATGGGGGCTCGAGCAGTACTTC.

The rearrangement uses TRBV11-2 and TRBJ1-4; 8 bases fit TRBD1. The length of the CDR3 is 16 residues. Germline V gene sequence: CDR1 SGHAT, CDR2 FQNNGV. With 5 bases clipped from V and 3 bases from J, the junction kept 8 bases outside the gene matches. Here the CDR3 reads CASSPPRQGPNEKLFF. CDR3 sequence (DNA): TGTGCCAGCAGCCCCCCCAGACAGGGGCCTAATGAAAAACTGTTTTTT.

This clone was recorded only once. V gene TRBV6-6 combines with J gene TRBJ1-3; TRBD1 is a possible D gene (6 bases). Germline values: CDR1 MNHNY, CDR2 SVGAGI (reference sequence). Trimming left V 5 bases short and J 2 bases short, with 13 bases between. The CDR3 sequence is 15 residues long. This chain's CDR3 is CASSLGQSTGNTIYF. The CDR3 DNA reads TGTGCCAGCAGTCTTGGACAGAGTACTGGAAACACCATATATTTT.

V gene TRBV7-2 combines with J gene TRBJ2-7; TRBD1 or TRBD2 may be the D gene (5 bases each). The CDR3 runs 14 residues. Trimming cost V 5 bases and J 3 bases, with 14 bases left between them. Germline CDR1 SGHTA, CDR2 FQGNSA. Here the CDR3 reads CASSPGTAFYEQYF. The CDR3 DNA reads TGTGCCAGCAGCCCCGGGACGGCCTTCTACGAGCAGTACTTC.

Here the CDR3 reads CASSAPWETGELFF. The CDR3 nucleotides are TGTGCCAGCAGCGCTCCATGGGAAACCGGGGAGCTGTTTTTT. The chain has TRBV9 and TRBJ2-2; D is uncertain. CDR1 and CDR2 from the germline V gene are SGDLS and YYNGEE. CDR3 size: 14 residues. Trimming left V 3 bases short and J 5 bases short, with 11 bases between.

The chain has TRBV4-3 and TRBJ2-3; possibly TRBD1 or TRBD2 for D (5 bases each). Trimming stripped 0 bases from V and 3 bases from J, with 13 bases between. The CDR3 is 16 residues long. Germline V gene sequence: CDR1 LGHNA, CDR2 YSLEER. CDR3 DNA: TGCGCCAGCAGCCAAGATCGTGGGGGTACGACAGATACGCAGTATTTT. Residues: CASSQDRGGTTDTQYF.

On this clone itself: Compared with germline, one end of the junction differs, possibly owing to a read error. The genes are TRBV7-7 and TRBJ1-2, with 8 bases identical to TRBD1. The CDR3 runs to 17 residues. The germline CDR1 and CDR2 sequences are SSHAT and FNYEAQ (reference sequence). The CDR3 DNA reads as TGTGCTAGCAGCTCGCTGGACAGGGCGATTTTGGACTATGGCTACACCTTC. Encoded protein: CASSSLDRAILDYGYTF.

This chain links TRBV27 with TRBJ2-7; no clear D gene. The V end was cut by 7 bases, the J end by 3 bases, with 10 bases between. Germline V CDR1 and CDR2: MNHEY, SMNVEV (reference sequence). The CDR3 is 12 residues long. CDR3: CASTPKRYEQYF. The CDR3 region has the DNA TGTGCCAGCACCCCTAAGCGCTACGAGCAGTACTTC.

This clone was recorded only once. This chain connects TRBV18 to TRBJ1-3; maybe TRBD1 (5 bases). V dropped 3 bases and J dropped 4 bases, with 7 bases sitting between them. CDR3 length: 13 amino acids. The germline CDR1 and CDR2 sequences are KGHSH and LQKENI. The CDR3 DNA sequence: TGTGCCAGCTCACCGGGGACGGGAAACACCATATATTTT. It codes for CASSPGTGNTIYF.

The chain recombines TRBV6-1 with TRBJ2-1, with 8 bases fitting TRBD1. The CDR3 is made up of 13 amino acids. The germline gives CDR1 MNHNS, CDR2 SASEGT. V gave up 6 bases and J gave up 8 bases; unmatched junction bases: 6. The CDR3 region is CASRRTGYDEQFF. In DNA, the CDR3 is TGTGCCAGCAGGAGGACAGGGTATGATGAGCAGTTCTTC.

This chain links TRBV4-2 with TRBJ2-5, with D perhaps TRBD2 (5 bases). In germline, CDR1 is LGHNA, CDR2 YNFKEQ. The CDR3 has 16 amino acids. The V end lost 0 bases, the J end lost 5 bases, and 16 bases lay between the germline ends. The CDR3, as DNA: TGTGCCAGCAGCCAAGATACCGGAATACTAGGGGAGACCCAGTACTTC. The encoded protein is CASSQDTGILGETQYF.

The rearrangement joins TRBV19 to TRBJ1-1; 11 bases align to TRBD1. This CDR3 comprises 16 residues. V dropped 3 bases and J dropped 2; count of bases not matched to a gene: 5. Germline lookup yields CDR1 LNHDA and CDR2 SQIVND (reference sequence). CDR3 DNA sequence: TGTGCCAGTAGTATGTGGACAGGGGGCTTAAACACTGAAGCTTTCTTT. Translated, it gives CASSMWTGGLNTEAFF.

This CDR3 is CASSYAAEEKLFF. CDR3 DNA sequence: TGTGCCAGCAGTTACGCGGCGGAGGAAAAACTGTTTTTT. This chain connects TRBV6-6 to TRBJ1-4; D not resolved. The CDR3 has 13 amino acids. CDR1 is MNHNY and CDR2 is SVGAGI in the germline V gene (reference sequence). V shed 2 bases and J shed 8 bases, with 9 bases lying between them.

This chain uses TRBV28 with TRBJ2-7; D remains ambiguous. The V end lost 7 bases, the J end lost 0 bases, and 10 bases lay between the germline ends. This CDR3 region has 13 residues. Germline CDR1 MDHEN, CDR2 SYDVKM. CDR3 sequence: CASTLGTSYEQYF. As DNA, the CDR3 is TGTGCCAGCACCCTCGGCACCTCCTACGAGCAGTACTTC.

The chain has TRBV6-5 and TRBJ1-2, with no clear D. Trimming shortened V by 4 bases and J by 0 bases, and 6 bases separated the two germline ends. The germline V gene has CDR1 MNHEY and CDR2 SVGAGI. There are 13 residues in the CDR3. The CDR3 spells CASSLGANYGYTF. As DNA, the CDR3 is TGTGCCAGCAGTTTGGGAGCTAACTATGGCTACACCTTC.

This clone was counted a single time. V and J are TRBV5-1 and TRBJ1-2; D is ambiguous. V was pared by 1 base and J by 9 bases, with 13 bases between. The CDR3 extends over 13 amino acids. Germline lookup yields CDR1 SGHRS and CDR2 YFSETQ. DNA of the CDR3: TGCGCCAGCAGCTTGCTGGCTTCCGATCGCTACACCTTC. Its translation is CASSLLASDRYTF.